Detailed here is one TCR beta chain. Its antigen is unknown. The sample is drawn from a study of blood T cells in healthy people across ages. Looking at the study overall: Per two T cells, about one barcoded beta molecule was captured through template switching.

Through a sample-barcoded 5' primer and a J-beta primer mix, a second PCR was run for roughly 6 to 12 cycles. The authors tagged each cDNA molecule using a template-switch adaptor with 12 random nucleotides. TCRdb re-called the 5' RACE reads with MiXCR, one entry per CDR3 protein. The sample lists hundreds of thousands of distinct CDR3 sequences; approximately 60% were seen once. Germline lookup yields CDR1 SGDLS and CDR2 YYNGEE. The CDR3 loop spans 15 amino acids. Trimming left V 6 bases short and J 5 bases short, with 20 bases between. Whole-study results and caveats: Diversity was higher, and naive CD4+ cells more numerous, in long-lived donors than in aged donors. Strong correlation existed between TCR beta diversity and naive T cell percentage.

Sequenced input: blood. The rearrangement joins TRBV9 to TRBJ2-5; D uncertain. The receptor comes from a man aged 35 to 55 in good health. DNA for the CDR3: TGTGCCAGCACCGCCCTGGGTCTCCCGAGGGAGACCCAGTACTTC. It codes for CASTALGLPRETQYF.